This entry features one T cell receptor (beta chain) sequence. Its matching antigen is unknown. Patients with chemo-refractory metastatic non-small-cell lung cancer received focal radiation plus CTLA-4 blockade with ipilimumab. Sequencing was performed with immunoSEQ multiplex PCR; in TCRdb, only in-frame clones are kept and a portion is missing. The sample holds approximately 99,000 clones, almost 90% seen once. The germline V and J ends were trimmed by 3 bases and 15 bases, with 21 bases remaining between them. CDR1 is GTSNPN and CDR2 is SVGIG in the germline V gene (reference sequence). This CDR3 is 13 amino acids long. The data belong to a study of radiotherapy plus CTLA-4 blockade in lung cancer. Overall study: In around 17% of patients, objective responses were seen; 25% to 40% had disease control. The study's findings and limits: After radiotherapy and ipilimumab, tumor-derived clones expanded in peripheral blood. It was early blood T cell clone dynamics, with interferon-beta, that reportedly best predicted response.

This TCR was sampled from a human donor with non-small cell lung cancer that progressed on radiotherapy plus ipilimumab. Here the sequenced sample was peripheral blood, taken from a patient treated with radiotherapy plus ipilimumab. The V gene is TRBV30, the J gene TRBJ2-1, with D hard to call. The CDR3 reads CAWSPLSRDRPFF. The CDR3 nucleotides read TGTGCCTGGAGCCCCCTTTCCCGTGACCGCCCGTTCTTC.